The 31 T cell receptor beta chains listed next were all sequenced from one sample in a study of cytomegalovirus exposure and HLA in healthy donors. The study ran its PCR with 60 Vbeta and 13 Jbeta primers. The data were produced by immunoSEQ multiplex PCR, yet TCRdb's version contains in-frame clones alone and is incomplete. The profile covers approximately 140,000 clones, with around three quarters appearing a single time and 1.5% to 2% taken by the ten largest. What was sequenced was PBMCs. These receptors all stem from a man aged 35 to 55 in good health and CMV-seronegative.

This clone was seen just once. The chain employs TRBV13 and TRBJ2-5; maybe TRBD2 (6 bases). CDR1 and CDR2 (germline): PRHDT, FYEKMQ (reference sequence). CDR3 length equals 15 residues. V was shortened by 0 bases and J by 5 bases, with 13 bases between the two germline ends. The CDR3 DNA reads TGTGCCAGCAGCTTAGGGGCTAGCGAGGGTGAGACCCAGTACTTC. It encodes CASSLGASEGETQYF.

Notes on this clone: The junction departs from germline at one end; a sequencing error may be responsible. V is TRBV5-4 and J is TRBJ2-6, with a weak D call TRBD1 (5 bases). CDR1 and CDR2 (germline): SGHNT, YYREEE (reference sequence). CDR3 length equals 17 residues. This CDR3 is CASSLDRYGSGANGLTF. In DNA, the CDR3 is TGTGCCAGCAGCTTGGACAGGTACGGCTCTGGGGCCAACGGCCTGACTTTC.

In DNA form, the CDR3 reads TGTGCCAGTAGTAAAGGACAGAGGACTGAAGCTTTCTTT. This codes for CASSKGQRTEAFF. The chain employs TRBV19 and TRBJ1-1, with D perhaps matching TRBD1 (6 bases). V lost 4 bases and J 5 bases, leaving 11 bases between the germline ends. The CDR3 has 13 residues. Germline V CDR1 and CDR2: LNHDA, SQIVND (reference sequence).

Worth noting for this clone: A read error may produce the germline difference seen at one junction end. The chain is built from TRBV30 and TRBJ1-2; TRBD1 might be the D (6 bases). The CDR3 runs 12 residues. Germline CDR1 is GTSNPN and CDR2 is SVGIG (reference sequence). For the CDR3, the DNA is TGTGCCCGGAGTGGGGGCTACTATGGCTACACCTTC. It codes for CARSGGYYGYTF. The full variable domain, with the rest looked up from reference TRBV30 and TRBJ1-2, is SQTIHQWPATLVQPVGSPLSLECTVEGTSNPNLYWYRQAAGRGLQLLFYSVGIGQISSEVPQNLSASRPQDRQFILSSKKLLLSDSGFYLCARSGGYYGYTFGSGTRLTVV.

This clone was observed a single time. The gene calls are TRBV28 and TRBJ2-1, with no clear D. V was pared by 2 bases and J by 7 bases, with 12 bases between. Looked up from germline, CDR1 is MDHEN and CDR2 is SYDVKM. This CDR3 spans 14 amino acids. CDR3 residues: CASSLPLGTNEQFF. DNA for the CDR3: TGTGCCAGCAGTTTACCACTGGGCACGAATGAGCAGTTCTTC.

This clone was seen a handful of times. V usage is TRBV5-4 and J usage is TRBJ2-1; 11 bases fit TRBD2. This CDR3 is 18 amino acids long. Germline V CDR1 and CDR2: SGHNT, YYREEE (reference sequence). V trimming: 2 bases; J trimming: 7 bases; junction bases outside the gene matches: 14. The CDR3 bases are TGTGCCAGCAGCTTAATATTTCCTACTAGCGGGAGTCCAAATGAGCAGTTCTTC. Translating it yields CASSLIFPTSGSPNEQFF.

The chain carries TRBV5-4 and TRBJ2-1; 14 bases match TRBD2. Trimming cost V 3 bases and J 5 bases; bases outside gene matches: 10. The CDR3 consists of 18 residues. Looked up from germline, CDR1 is SGHNT and CDR2 is YYREEE (reference sequence). In DNA, the CDR3 is TGTGCCAGCAGCTGGGGGGGGACTAGCGGGAGCCGGGACAATGAGCAGTTCTTC. This codes for CASSWGGTSGSRDNEQFF.

The chain combines TRBV28 with TRBJ1-1; TRBD1 matches at 7 bases. J lost 2 bases, V lost 5 bases, and 23 bases had no gene match. The CDR3 totals 20 residues. The germline V gene has CDR1 MDHEN and CDR2 SYDVKM. CDR3 sequence reads: CASSPRSVLGDSGFNTEAFF. In DNA form, the CDR3 reads TGTGCCAGCAGTCCCCGATCAGTACTTGGGGACAGTGGATTTAACACTGAAGCTTTCTTT. Supplemented by reference TRBV28 and TRBJ1-1, the full variable domain reads DVKVTQSSRYLVKRTGEKVFLECVQDMDHENMFWYRQDPGLGLRLIYFSYDVKMKEKGDIPEGYSVSREKKERFSLILESASTNQTSMYLCASSPRSVLGDSGFNTEAFFGQGTRLTVV.

The chain carries TRBV4-3 and TRBJ2-7; 9 nucleotides align to TRBD2. Germline assignment: CDR1 LGHNA and CDR2 YSLEER. The CDR3 runs 16 residues. V was clipped by 0 bases and J by 3 bases; unmatched bases: 6. The CDR3 DNA sequence: TGCGCCAGCAGCCAAGATATGCGGGGGGGAAACTACGAGCAGTACTTC. Amino acid sequence: CASSQDMRGGNYEQYF.

The chain links TRBV5-6 to TRBJ2-7, with TRBD2 as a possible D gene (6 bases). CDR1 is SGHDT and CDR2 is YYEEEE in the germline V gene. The germline V and J ends were trimmed by 4 bases and 1 base, with 12 bases remaining between them. There are 14 residues in the CDR3. CDR3 in DNA: TGTGCCAGCAGCAACGGAGGAGGGTCCTACGAGCAGTACTTC. The encoded protein is CASSNGGGSYEQYF.

V usage is TRBV28 and J usage is TRBJ2-5; TRBD1 agrees at 8 bases. The J call is in doubt because the DNA end fits TRBJ2-7 better. Germline V lookup: CDR1 MDHEN, CDR2 SYDVKM. The CDR3 extends over 14 amino acids. CDR3 loop: CASSFRGLNYEQYF. CDR3 bases: TGTGCCAGCAGTTTCAGGGGGCTTAACTACGAGCAGTACTTC.

This clone has just one count. The chain couples TRBV6-4 to TRBJ2-2; possible D gene TRBD2, 6 bases. The V end was cut by 4 bases, the J end by 6 bases, with 15 bases between. Germline V lookup: CDR1 MRHNA, CDR2 SNTAGT. The CDR3 loop spans 15 amino acids. The CDR3 sequence: CASSVTGDGAGELFF. The CDR3 DNA reads as TGTGCCAGCAGTGTTACGGGGGATGGAGCCGGGGAGCTGTTTTTT.

V gene TRBV18 combines with J gene TRBJ2-5; tentative D call: TRBD2 (7 bases). The DNA end lines up better with TRBJ2-7; the J call may be wrong. The CDR3 extends over 14 amino acids. The germline V gene encodes CDR1 KGHSH and CDR2 LQKENI. CDR3 nucleotide sequence: TGTGCCAGCTCACCCTCCGGGGGGCTTGACGAGCAGTACTTC. Its protein is CASSPSGGLDEQYF.

The chain recombines TRBV5-1 with TRBJ2-7, with 9 bases matching TRBD2. The CDR3 sequence is 15 residues long. Germline V CDR1 and CDR2: SGHRS, YFSETQ. The junction had 4 bases not matched to a gene; V was cut back by 1 base and J by 2 bases. CDR3 amino acids: CASSLQREDTYEQYF. The CDR3 nucleotides are TGCGCCAGCAGCTTGCAGCGGGAGGACACCTACGAGCAGTACTTC.

The V gene is TRBV2, the J gene TRBJ2-7; 11 nucleotides align to TRBD2. CDR1 and CDR2 from the germline V gene are SNHLY and FYNNEI. V shed 5 bases and J 1 base; nucleotides not matched to a gene: 1. CDR3 size: 14 residues. For the CDR3, the DNA is TGTGCCAGCAGTCTAGCGGGGGGATCCTACGAGCAGTACTTC. Amino acids: CASSLAGGSYEQYF.

The V and J genes are TRBV2 and TRBJ2-5; D is unresolved. This CDR3 spans 13 amino acids. V dropped 5 bases and J dropped 5 bases, with 12 bases sitting between them. Germline CDR1 and CDR2: SNHLY and FYNNEI. CDR3 nucleotide sequence: TGTGCCAGCAGTCCTGAGGTCGGGGAGACCCAGTACTTC. It specifies CASSPEVGETQYF.

This sequence joins TRBV27 and TRBJ2-5, with 13 positions matching TRBD2. This CDR3 region has 17 residues. Germline V gives CDR1 MNHEY, CDR2 SMNVEV (reference sequence). V dropped 2 bases and J dropped 5; count of bases not matched to a gene: 8. CDR3 DNA: TGTGCCAGCAGTTTAACACCGGGACTAGCGGGGTTGGAGACCCAGTACTTC. Translating gives CASSLTPGLAGLETQYF.

This clone came up a few times. The chain combines TRBV7-9 with TRBJ1-4; D gene uncertain. This CDR3 contains 15 residues. Between the trimmed V and J ends, which lost 5 bases and 8 bases, there was a span of 18 bases. Germline CDR1 SEHNR, CDR2 FQNEAQ (reference sequence). CDR3 in amino acids: CASSRSDREGEKLFF. In DNA form, the CDR3 reads TGTGCCAGCAGCCGTTCCGACCGGGAGGGAGAAAAACTGTTTTTT.

The CDR3 nucleotides read TGCAGCGCCCTAGACTGGTCGAGCTCCTACAATGAGCAGTTCTTC. Translation: CSALDWSSSYNEQFF. The chain has TRBV29-1 and TRBJ2-1, with D hard to call. Germline CDR1 and CDR2: SQVTM and ANQGSEA. The CDR3 loop spans 15 amino acids. Trimming left V 7 bases short and J 0 bases short, with 16 bases between.

The V and J genes are TRBV27 and TRBJ2-7, with 7 bases aligning to TRBD1. The germline V gene encodes CDR1 MNHEY and CDR2 SMNVEV (reference sequence). V lost 5 bases and J lost 2; bases outside the gene matches: 6. The CDR3 is 14 residues long. The CDR3 DNA sequence: TGTGCCAGCAGTCCCCGACAGGGACCCTACGAGCAGTACTTC. Translated: CASSPRQGPYEQYF.

The chain is built from TRBV7-9 and TRBJ2-1, with TRBD1 matching 7 bases. Germline CDR1 and CDR2: SEHNR and FQNEAQ (reference sequence). The CDR3 totals 16 residues. J was trimmed by 2 bases and V by 4 bases; bases with no gene match: 8. The CDR3: CASSSWRQGPYNEQFF. The CDR3 nucleotides are TGTGCCAGCAGCTCCTGGAGACAGGGCCCCTACAATGAGCAGTTCTTC.

The rearrangement uses TRBV30 and TRBJ1-5; 7 bases are shared with TRBD1. Unmatched junction bases numbered 7, after V lost 3 bases and J lost 8 bases. The CDR3 consists of 13 residues. The germline CDR1 and CDR2 sequences are GTSNPN and SVGIG (reference sequence). As DNA, the CDR3 is TGTGCCTGGAGGGTAGGGGGCTCGGAGCCCCAGCATTTT. Residues: CAWRVGGSEPQHF.

This chain uses TRBV7-9 with TRBJ2-5; D is unresolved. The CDR3 is made up of 15 amino acids. Trimming took off 2 bases at V and 5 bases at J, with 15 bases between the two ends. Germline lookup yields CDR1 SEHNR and CDR2 FQNEAQ (reference sequence). The CDR3 loop is CASSLKAQPRETQYF. The CDR3 DNA follows: TGTGCCAGCAGCTTAAAAGCACAGCCCCGGGAGACCCAGTACTTC.

The chain employs TRBV2 and TRBJ1-1, with 7 bases aligning to TRBD1. V shed 1 base and J 1 base; nucleotides not matched to a gene: 3. The CDR3 contains 15 residues. CDR1 and CDR2 (germline): SNHLY, FYNNEI. The CDR3: CASSEGTGRNTEAFF. The CDR3 DNA reads TGTGCCAGCAGTGAAGGGACAGGCAGGAACACTGAAGCTTTCTTT.

V usage is TRBV12-5 and J usage is TRBJ1-3; D is undetermined. This CDR3 has 14 amino acids. V shed 8 bases and J shed 2 bases, with 13 bases lying between them. Looked up from germline, CDR1 is LGHNT and CDR2 is FRNRAP. DNA of the CDR3: TGTGCTAGTCTGTCAGACGGAGCTGGAAACACCATATATTTT. Translating gives CASLSDGAGNTIYF.

V is TRBV10-3 and J is TRBJ2-7; tentative D call: TRBD2 (7 bases). Trimming took 11 bases from V and 6 from J, leaving 20 bases between them. The germline gives CDR1 ENHRY, CDR2 SYGVKD. CDR3 size: 13 residues. CDR3 DNA sequence: TGTGCCCATAGGGAGGGGGGGCCTAGCGAGCAGTACTTC. Encoded protein: CAHREGGPSEQYF.

This chain joins TRBV29-1 and TRBJ2-7; 12 bases line up with TRBD2. Per germline, CDR1 SQVTM and CDR2 ANQGSEA. V was pared by 6 bases and J by 3 bases, with 6 bases of the junction left unmatched. The CDR3 is 14 amino acids. CDR3 loop: CSVAPGLAGYEQYF. CDR3 DNA sequence: TGCAGCGTCGCTCCGGGACTAGCGGGCTACGAGCAGTACTTC.

V is TRBV12-5 and J is TRBJ1-1; a weak D match, TRBD1 (6 bases). This CDR3 spans 11 amino acids. CDR1 and CDR2 (germline): LGHNT, FRNRAP. Trimming took off 7 bases at V and 11 bases at J, with 14 bases between the two ends. The CDR3 DNA reads TGTGCTAGTGCCCTTGCGGGGGCCGCTTTCTTT. Translation: CASALAGAAFF.

This clone was detected only once. The V and J genes are TRBV15 and TRBJ2-5; D possibly corresponds to TRBD2 (6 bases). Per germline, CDR1 LNHNV and CDR2 YYDKDF (reference sequence). The CDR3 covers 12 residues. The germline V and J ends were trimmed by 8 bases and 2 bases, with 9 bases remaining between them. The CDR3 sequence: CATGTVQETQYF. The CDR3 DNA is TGTGCCACCGGGACTGTGCAAGAGACCCAGTACTTC.

The CDR3 region is CASSTRLAGRGETQYF. The CDR3 DNA sequence: TGTGCCAGCAGTACCCGACTAGCGGGCCGGGGAGAGACCCAGTACTTC. This rearrangement joins TRBV27 to TRBJ2-5, with 10 bases aligning to TRBD2. The trim removed 5 bases at V and 4 bases at J, leaving 10 bases unmatched. CDR3 length equals 16 residues. CDR1 and CDR2 from the germline V gene are MNHEY and SMNVEV (reference sequence).

The chain combines TRBV4-1 with TRBJ2-7; TRBD1 matches 8 bases. Per germline, CDR1 MGHRA and CDR2 YSYEKL. CDR3 length: 16 amino acids. Unmatched junction bases numbered 8, after V lost 0 bases and J lost 4 bases. CDR3 sequence (DNA): TGCGCCAGCAGCCAAGACTCCGGACAGGGCTGGTACGAGCAGTACTTC. This translates into CASSQDSGQGWYEQYF.